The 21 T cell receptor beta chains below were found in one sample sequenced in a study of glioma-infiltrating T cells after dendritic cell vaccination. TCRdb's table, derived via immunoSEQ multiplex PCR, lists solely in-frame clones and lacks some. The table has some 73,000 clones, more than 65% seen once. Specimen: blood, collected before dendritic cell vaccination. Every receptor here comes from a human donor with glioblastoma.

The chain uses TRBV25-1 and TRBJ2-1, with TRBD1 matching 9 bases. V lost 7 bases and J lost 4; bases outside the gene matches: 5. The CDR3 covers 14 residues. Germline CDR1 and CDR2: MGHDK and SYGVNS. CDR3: CASIRQGVYNEQFF. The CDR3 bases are TGTGCCAGCATTCGACAGGGGGTATACAATGAGCAGTTCTTC.

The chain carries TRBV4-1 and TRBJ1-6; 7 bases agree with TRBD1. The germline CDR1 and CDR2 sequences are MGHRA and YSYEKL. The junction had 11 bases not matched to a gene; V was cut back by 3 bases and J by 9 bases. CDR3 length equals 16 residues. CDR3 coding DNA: TGCGCCAGCAGCCATCTTTTAACAGGGGAAGGTTCACCCCTCCACTTT. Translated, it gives CASSHLLTGEGSPLHF.

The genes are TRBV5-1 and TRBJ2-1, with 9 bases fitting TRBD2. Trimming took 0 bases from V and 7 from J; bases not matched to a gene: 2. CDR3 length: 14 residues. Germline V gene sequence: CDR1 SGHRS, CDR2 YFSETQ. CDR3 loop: CASSLELAGNEQFF. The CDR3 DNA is TGCGCCAGCAGCTTGGAGCTAGCGGGGAATGAGCAGTTCTTC.

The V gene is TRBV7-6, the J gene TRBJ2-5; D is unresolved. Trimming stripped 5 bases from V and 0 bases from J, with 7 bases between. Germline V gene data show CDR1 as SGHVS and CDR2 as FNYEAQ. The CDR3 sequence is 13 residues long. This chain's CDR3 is CASSVRYQETQYF. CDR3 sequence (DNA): TGTGCCAGCAGCGTGCGATACCAAGAGACCCAGTACTTC.

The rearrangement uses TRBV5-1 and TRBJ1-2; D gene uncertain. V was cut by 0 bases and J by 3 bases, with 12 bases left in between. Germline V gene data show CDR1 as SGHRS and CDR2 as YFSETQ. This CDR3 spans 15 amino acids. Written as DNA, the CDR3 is TGCGCCAGCAGCTTGGAGGAGGGTAGAGACTATGGCTACACCTTC. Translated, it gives CASSLEEGRDYGYTF.

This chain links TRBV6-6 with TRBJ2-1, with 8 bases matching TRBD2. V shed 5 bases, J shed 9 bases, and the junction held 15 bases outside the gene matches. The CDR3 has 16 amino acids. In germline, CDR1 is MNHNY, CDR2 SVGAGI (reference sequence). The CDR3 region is CASSLHLAGQVREQFF. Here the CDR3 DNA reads TGTGCCAGCAGTCTCCACCTAGCGGGTCAAGTCCGTGAGCAGTTCTTC.

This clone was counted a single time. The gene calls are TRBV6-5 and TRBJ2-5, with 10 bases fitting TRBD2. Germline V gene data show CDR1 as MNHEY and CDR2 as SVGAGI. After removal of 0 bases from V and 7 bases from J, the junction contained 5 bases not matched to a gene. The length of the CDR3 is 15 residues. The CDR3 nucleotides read TGTGCCAGCAGTTACTCCGGACTAGCGGAGGTGACCCAGTACTTC. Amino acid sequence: CASSYSGLAEVTQYF.

The CDR3 DNA reads as TGTGCCAGCAGCCGAGGACAGGGGAACACCATATATTTT. This gives the protein CASSRGQGNTIYF. The chain uses TRBV7-9 and TRBJ1-3, with 9 bases that match TRBD1. V was pared by 5 bases and J by 7 bases, with 3 bases of the junction left unmatched. The germline CDR1 and CDR2 sequences are SEHNR and FQNEAQ (reference sequence). There are 13 residues in the CDR3. Using reference TRBV7-9 and TRBJ1-3 for the parts outside the CDR3, the full variable domain is DTGVSQNPRHKITKRGQNVTFRCDPISEHNRLYWYRQTLGQGPEFLTYFQNEAQLEKSRLLSDRFSAERPKGSFSTLEIQRTEQGDSAMYLCASSRGQGNTIYFGEGSWLTVV.

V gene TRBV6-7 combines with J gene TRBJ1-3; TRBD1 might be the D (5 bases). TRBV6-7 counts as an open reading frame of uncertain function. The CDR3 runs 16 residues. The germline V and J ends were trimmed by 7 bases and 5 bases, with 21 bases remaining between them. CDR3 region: CASISLGEAWRNTIYF. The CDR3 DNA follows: TGTGCCAGCATTTCCCTGGGGGAGGCCTGGAGAAACACCATATATTTT.

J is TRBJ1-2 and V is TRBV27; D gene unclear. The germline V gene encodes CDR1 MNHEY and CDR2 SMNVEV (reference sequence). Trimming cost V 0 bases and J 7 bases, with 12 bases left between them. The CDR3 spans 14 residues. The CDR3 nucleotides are TGTGCCAGCAGTTTATCACGAGGAATAAGTGGCTACACCTTC. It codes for CASSLSRGISGYTF.

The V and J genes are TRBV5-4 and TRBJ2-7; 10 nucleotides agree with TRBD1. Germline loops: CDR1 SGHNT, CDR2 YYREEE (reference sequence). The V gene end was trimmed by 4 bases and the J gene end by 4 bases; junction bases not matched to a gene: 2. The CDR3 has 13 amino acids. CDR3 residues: CASSPDRGYEQYF. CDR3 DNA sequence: TGTGCCAGCAGCCCGGACAGGGGGTACGAGCAGTACTTC.

CDR3 DNA sequence: TGTGCCAGCAGCTTTAAAACCCTCTCTAGCGGGAGTCTAGATACGCAGTATTTT. Protein product: CASSFKTLSSGSLDTQYF. The chain employs TRBV7-3 and TRBJ2-3, with 10 bases aligning to TRBD2. The ends lost 3 bases at V and 5 bases at J; junction bases unmatched: 14. The CDR3 is made up of 18 amino acids. Germline values: CDR1 SGHTA, CDR2 FQGTGA.

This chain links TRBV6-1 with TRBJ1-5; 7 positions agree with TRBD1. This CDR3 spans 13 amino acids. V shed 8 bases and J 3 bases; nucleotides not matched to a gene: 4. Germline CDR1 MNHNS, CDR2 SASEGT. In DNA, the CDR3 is TGTGCCAGCGGGGACAGCTACAATCAGCCCCAGCATTTT. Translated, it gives CASGDSYNQPQHF.

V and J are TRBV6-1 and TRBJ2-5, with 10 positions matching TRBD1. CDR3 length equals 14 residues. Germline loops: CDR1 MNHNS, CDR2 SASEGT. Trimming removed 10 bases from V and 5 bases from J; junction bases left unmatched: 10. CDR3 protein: CATFRDRGGETQYF. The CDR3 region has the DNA TGTGCCACCTTCCGGGACAGGGGCGGGGAGACCCAGTACTTC.

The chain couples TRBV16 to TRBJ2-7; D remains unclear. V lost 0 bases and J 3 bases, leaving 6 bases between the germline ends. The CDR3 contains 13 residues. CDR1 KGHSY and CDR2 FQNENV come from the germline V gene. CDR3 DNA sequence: TGTGCCAGCAGCCAATCGGGTAGCTACGAGCAGTACGTC. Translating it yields CASSQSGSYEQYV.

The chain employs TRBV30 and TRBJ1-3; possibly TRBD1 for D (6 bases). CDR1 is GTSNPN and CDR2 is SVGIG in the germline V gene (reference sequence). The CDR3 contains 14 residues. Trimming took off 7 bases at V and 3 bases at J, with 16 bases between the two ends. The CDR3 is CAFTGNPFGNTIYF. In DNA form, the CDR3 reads TGTGCCTTTACAGGGAACCCCTTTGGAAACACCATATATTTT.

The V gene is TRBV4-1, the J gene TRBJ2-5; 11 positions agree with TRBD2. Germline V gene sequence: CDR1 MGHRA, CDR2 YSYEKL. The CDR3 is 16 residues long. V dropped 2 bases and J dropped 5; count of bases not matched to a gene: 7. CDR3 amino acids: CASSQPTSGTRETQYF. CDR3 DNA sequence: TGCGCCAGCAGCCAACCGACTAGCGGGACAAGGGAGACCCAGTACTTC.

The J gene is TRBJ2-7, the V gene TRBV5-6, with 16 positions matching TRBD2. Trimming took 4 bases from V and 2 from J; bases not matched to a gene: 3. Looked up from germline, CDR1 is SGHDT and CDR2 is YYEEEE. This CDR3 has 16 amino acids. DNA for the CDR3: TGTGCCAGCAGCCCCGGGACTAGCGGGAGGGCCTACGAGCAGTACGTC. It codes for CASSPGTSGRAYEQYV.

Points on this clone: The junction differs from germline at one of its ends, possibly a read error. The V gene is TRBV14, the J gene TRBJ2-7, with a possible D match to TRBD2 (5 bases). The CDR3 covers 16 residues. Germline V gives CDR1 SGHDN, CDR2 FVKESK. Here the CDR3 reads CASSQDTFVSDYGQYF. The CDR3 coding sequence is TGTGCCAGCAGCCAAGATACTTTTGTATCCGACTACGGGCAGTACTTC.

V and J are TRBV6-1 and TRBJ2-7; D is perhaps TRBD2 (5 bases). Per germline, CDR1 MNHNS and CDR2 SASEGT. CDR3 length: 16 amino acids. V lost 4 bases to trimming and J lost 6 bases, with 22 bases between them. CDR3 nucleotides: TGTGCCAGCAGTGGATACTTTTTTTCGGCGGCGGGCGAGCAGTACGTC. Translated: CASSGYFFSAAGEQYV.

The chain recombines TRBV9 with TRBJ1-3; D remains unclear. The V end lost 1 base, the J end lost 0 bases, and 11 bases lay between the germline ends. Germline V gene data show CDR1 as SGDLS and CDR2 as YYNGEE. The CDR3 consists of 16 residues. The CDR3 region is CASSVLGGDSGNTIYF. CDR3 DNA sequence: TGTGCCAGCAGCGTACTCGGCGGGGACTCTGGAAACACCATATATTTT.